This T cell receptor beta chain was identified in a study of T cell responses to AZD1222 COVID-19 vaccine. This clone appeared once. Repertoires were generated with immunoSEQ multiplex PCR, while TCRdb's copy carries only in-frame clones and drops some. The sample has approximately 180,000 clones; more than 80% are singletons. Germline V lookup: CDR1 ENHRY, CDR2 SYGVKD. Trimming stripped 9 bases from V and 1 base from J, with 15 bases between. This CDR3 spans 14 amino acids. The starting material was peripheral blood, obtained 28 days after the second dose of the MenACWY control vaccine. This chain links TRBV10-3 with TRBJ1-1; D might be TRBD1 (5 bases). The receptor comes from an adult who received the MenACWY meningococcal vaccine as a control. This CDR3 is CAIGGVDRNTEAFF. CDR3 sequence (DNA): TGTGCCATTGGGGGGGTCGACAGGAACACTGAAGCTTTCTTT.